The source of this T cell receptor (beta chain) is a study of T cell responses to AZD1222 COVID-19 vaccine. The study's findings and limits: The study reported that nearly half of spike-specific TCRs target unmutated variant regions.

As for this clone: What it recognizes is unknown.

V was trimmed by 7 bases and J by 9 bases, leaving 10 bases between them. Germline-derived CDR1 and CDR2 are MNHEY and SVGAGI. The CDR3 runs to 11 residues. The table came from immunoSEQ multiplex PCR; TCRdb's copy has only in-frame clones and leaves some out. In the table there are about 150,000 clones, 92% of which are singletons. V gene TRBV6-5 combines with J gene TRBJ2-1; perhaps TRBD1 as D (7 bases). The sample in question was peripheral blood, obtained 28 days after the second AZD1222 dose. The TCR comes from an adult who received the AZD1222 COVID-19 vaccine. In nucleotides, the CDR3 is TGTGCCAGCAACCAGGGGGGTGAGCAGTTCTTC. It is translated as CASNQGGEQFF.